What follows describes a single T cell receptor beta chain. Its antigen is unknown. The data were taken from a study of early T cells in non-severe SARS-CoV-2 infection. About the research overall: The authors sequenced bulk RNA from unsorted whole blood, leaving chains unpaired.

Study results and caveats: VDJdb matches were skewed toward anti-spike CD8 T cell responses.

Unique molecular identifier tags were affixed to discrete cDNA molecules. MiXCR was run by TCRdb on the 5' RACE reads, yielding one entry per CDR3 protein. The profile shows 55,000 to 65,000 distinct CDR3 sequences, around 12% of them singletons. The sequencing input was whole blood. The receptor was derived from an adult who was a healthcare worker with PCR-confirmed SARS-CoV-2 infection or an uninfected control (not recorded which).

The CDR3 bases are TGTGCCAGCAGCCAAGGGGGCAGGGGGCTGTACGAGCAGTACTTC. It specifies CASSQGGRGLYEQYF. V and J are TRBV3-1 and TRBJ2-7, with 8 bases identical to TRBD1. J was trimmed by 4 bases and V by 1 base; bases with no gene match: 6. CDR3 length: 15 amino acids. CDR1 and CDR2 (germline): LGHDT, YNNKEL (reference sequence).